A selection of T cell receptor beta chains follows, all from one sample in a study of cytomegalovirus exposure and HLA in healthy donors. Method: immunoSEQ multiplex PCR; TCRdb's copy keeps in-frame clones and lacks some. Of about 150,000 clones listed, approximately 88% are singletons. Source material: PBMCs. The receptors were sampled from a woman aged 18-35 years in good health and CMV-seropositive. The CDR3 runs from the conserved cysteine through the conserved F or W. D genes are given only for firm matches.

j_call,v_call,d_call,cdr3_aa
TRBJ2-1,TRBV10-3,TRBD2,CAISESGLAGVNEQFF
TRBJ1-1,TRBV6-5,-,CASSYLGGNTEAFF
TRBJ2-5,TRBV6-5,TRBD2,CASNNGGQETQYF
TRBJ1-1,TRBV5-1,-,CASSLDLYTEAFF
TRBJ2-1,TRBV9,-,CASSVGGSHYNEQFF
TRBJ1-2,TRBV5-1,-,CASSLSGDYGYTF
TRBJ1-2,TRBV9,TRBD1,CASSVDRGLNGYTF
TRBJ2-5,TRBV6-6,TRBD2,CASSPGLAGLETQYF
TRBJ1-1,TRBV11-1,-,CASSLAGEGTEAFF
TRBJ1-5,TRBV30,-,CAWNGGVRGQPQHF
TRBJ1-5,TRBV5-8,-,CASSGGFNQPQHF
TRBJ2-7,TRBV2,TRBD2,CASTPERGTYEQYF
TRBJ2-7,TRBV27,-,CASSSRTDTYEQYF
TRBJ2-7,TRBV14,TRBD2,CASSHWGTGSGSEQYF
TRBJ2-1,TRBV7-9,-,CASSLSSYNEQFF
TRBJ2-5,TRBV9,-,CASSPNPQETQYF
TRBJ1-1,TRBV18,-,CASSPRWGENTEAFF